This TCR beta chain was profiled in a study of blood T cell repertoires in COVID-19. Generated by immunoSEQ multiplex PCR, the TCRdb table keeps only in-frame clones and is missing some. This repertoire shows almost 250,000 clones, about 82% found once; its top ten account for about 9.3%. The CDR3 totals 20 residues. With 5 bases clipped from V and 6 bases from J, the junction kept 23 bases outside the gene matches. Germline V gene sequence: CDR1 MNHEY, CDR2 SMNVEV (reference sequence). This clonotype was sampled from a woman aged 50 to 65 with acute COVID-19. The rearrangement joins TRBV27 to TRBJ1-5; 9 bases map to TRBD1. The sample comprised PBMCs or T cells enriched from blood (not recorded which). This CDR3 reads CASSPRPPGQGRDNGQPQHF. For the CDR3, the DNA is TGTGCCAGCAGTCCCCGCCCGCCGGGACAGGGTAGGGATAATGGTCAGCCCCAGCATTTT.